Following are 25 T cell receptor beta chains from one sample sequenced in a study of regulatory T cells in long-lasting Graves disease. Assembly of TCR beta libraries relied on iRepertoire HTBI primers together with Arm-PCR of CDR3 regions. MiXCR was run by TCRdb on the multiplex PCR reads, yielding one entry per CDR3 protein. The profile shows around 470,000 distinct CDR3 sequences, around 13% of them singletons. The time point: newly diagnosed GD, antithyroid drugs for less than 3 months. After RNA was extracted from PBMCs, the TCR library was made from it. This sample was also put to use in a study of T cells in Graves' hyperthyroidism and ophthalmopathy.

The source was peripheral blood mononuclear cells (PBMCs), collected at new diagnosis, from a patient treated with antithyroid drugs. The receptors here all came from a woman aged 50 to 65 with Graves disease.

There are many counts of this clonotype. The chain joins TRBV27 to TRBJ2-3; D might be TRBD2 (6 bases). Trimming cost V 7 bases and J 2 bases, with 22 bases left between them. The CDR3 is made up of 17 amino acids. Germline values: CDR1 MNHEY, CDR2 SMNVEV (reference sequence). CDR3 loop: CASKLGTPKGPTDTQYF. The DNA for the CDR3 is TGTGCCAGCAAACTTGGGACTCCCAAAGGGCCCACAGATACGCAGTATTTT.

The V gene is TRBV3-1, the J gene TRBJ2-4; no clear D gene. Germline values: CDR1 LGHDT, CDR2 YNNKEL (reference sequence). Trimming removed 2 bases from V and 1 base from J, with 9 bases in between. The CDR3 contains 15 residues. The CDR3 reads CASSQLSRAKNIQYF. The CDR3 DNA reads TGTGCCAGCAGCCAACTTAGCAGGGCCAAAAACATTCAGTACTTC.

This chain connects TRBV28 to TRBJ2-3; 8 nucleotides line up with TRBD2. Per the germline V gene, CDR1 is MDHEN and CDR2 is SYDVKM. There are 15 residues in the CDR3. V shed 6 bases, J shed 1 base, and the junction held 6 bases outside the gene matches. The chain's CDR3 is CASRPLAARTDTQYF. CDR3 nucleotide sequence: TGTGCCAGCAGGCCACTAGCGGCGCGCACAGATACGCAGTATTTT.

This clonotype was observed a few times. The chain uses TRBV9 and TRBJ2-5; a possible D gene is TRBD1 (6 bases). Germline CDR1 reads SGDLS; CDR2 reads YYNGEE. This CDR3 is built from 14 residues. V dropped 4 bases and J dropped 0 bases, with 10 bases sitting between them. The CDR3 is CASSTTGYQETQYF. In nucleotides, the CDR3 is TGTGCCAGCAGCACGACAGGCTACCAAGAGACCCAGTACTTC.

In this sample, this clonotype turned up many times. The V gene is TRBV6-2 or TRBV6-3, the J gene TRBJ1-6; weak D call: TRBD1 (5 bases). This CDR3 spans 17 amino acids. Germline V gene lookup returns CDR1 MNHEY and CDR2 SVGEGT. The V gene lost 1 base and the J gene lost 5 bases, with 15 bases spanning the gap. The CDR3: CASSYYPPGRDNSPLHF. CDR3 sequence (DNA): TGTGCCAGCAGTTACTACCCTCCGGGGCGGGATAATTCACCCCTCCACTTT.

Only a few counts were recorded for this clonotype. The chain has TRBV6-2 or TRBV6-3 and TRBJ2-7; no firm D call. The CDR3 spans 12 residues. CDR1 and CDR2 from the germline V gene are MNHEY and SVGEGT. V shed 6 bases and J shed 4 bases, with 10 bases lying between them. The DNA of the CDR3 is TGTGCCAGCAGCCCCCATGGGTACGAGCAGTACTTC. Amino acid sequence: CASSPHGYEQYF.

Points on this clonotype: This likely comes from a read error, as the CDR3 has no conserved phenylalanine or tryptophan at its end. The J gene is TRBJ2-5, the V gene TRBV12-3 or TRBV12-4; possibly TRBD1 or TRBD2 for D (6 bases each). This CDR3 has 15 amino acids. CDR3 amino acids: CACSPQPGGGETQYL. The CDR3 DNA reads TGTGCCTGCAGCCCACAACCCGGGGGCGGAGAGACCCAGTACCTC.

Many counts were recorded for this clonotype. The V call is TRBV9, the J call TRBJ2-7; no definite D call. The CDR3 extends over 14 amino acids. Looked up from germline, CDR1 is SGDLS and CDR2 is YYNGEE. V was cut by 0 bases and J by 7 bases, with 14 bases left in between. CDR3 residues: CASSVGTVFGEQYF. The CDR3 coding sequence is TGTGCCAGCAGCGTAGGGACCGTCTTTGGTGAGCAGTACTTC. Looking up the rest from reference TRBV9 and TRBJ2-7 gives the full variable domain: DSGVTQTPKHLITATGQRVTLRCSPRSGDLSVYWYQQSLDQGLQFLIQYYNGEERAKGNILERFSAQQFPDLHSELNLSSLELGDSALYFCASSVGTVFGEQYFGPGTRLTVT.

The chain links TRBV12-3 or TRBV12-4 to TRBJ1-3, with 11 bases identical to TRBD1. The CDR3 extends over 16 amino acids. V shed 7 bases and J 2 bases; nucleotides not matched to a gene: 7. DNA for the CDR3: TGTGCCAGCAAAAGGCGGGGACAGGGGGCTGGAAACACCATATATTTT. It encodes CASKRRGQGAGNTIYF.

On this clonotype itself: One base away lies a much larger clone, so this may be a sequencing read error. The CDR3 nucleotides are TGTGCCAGCAGCTCCCTTATTCCGGGAGGGCCTTCCGAGCAGTTCTTC. As protein: CASSSLIPGGPSEQFF. V usage is TRBV11-2 and J usage is TRBJ2-1, with 8 bases that match TRBD2. The CDR3 has 16 residues. Germline values: CDR1 SGHAT, CDR2 FQNNGV. Trimming took 4 bases from V and 10 from J; bases not matched to a gene: 15.

This rearrangement joins TRBV2 to TRBJ2-4; D not certain. CDR3 size: 14 residues. Trimming shortened V by 8 bases and J by 1 base, and 12 bases separated the two germline ends. The germline V gene encodes CDR1 SNHLY and CDR2 FYNNEI. The CDR3 DNA reads TGTGCCAGCCTGGGGATGGGGGCCAAAAACATTCAGTACTTC. It specifies CASLGMGAKNIQYF.

This clonotype has at least ten counts. The CDR3 loop reads CASSFSFAGELFF. In DNA form, the CDR3 reads TGTGCCAGCAGTTTTAGCTTTGCCGGGGAGCTGTTTTTT. The chain links TRBV6-5 to TRBJ2-2; D gene uncertain. CDR1 MNHEY and CDR2 SVGAGI come from the germline V gene. This CDR3 is 13 amino acids long. Trimming took 4 bases from V and 6 from J, leaving 9 bases between them.

This clonotype has a handful of counts. V gene TRBV20-1 combines with J gene TRBJ2-5, with a possible D match to TRBD2 (5 bases). Looked up from germline, CDR1 is DFQATT and CDR2 is SNEGSKA (reference sequence). The CDR3 consists of 13 residues. Trimming shortened V by 1 base and J by 4 bases, and 10 bases separated the two germline ends. The CDR3 coding sequence is TGCAGTGCTAGAGTTGGCAGCGGAGAGACCCAGTACTTC. As protein: CSARVGSGETQYF.

A note on this clonotype: Given a much more abundant clone one base away, this may be a read error. This sequence joins TRBV18 and TRBJ2-3, with TRBD2 matching over 8 bases. The CDR3 is 14 amino acids. Germline V CDR1 and CDR2: KGHSH, LQKENI. CDR3 residues: CASSQRESTDTEYF. CDR3 bases: TGTGCCAGCTCACAGCGGGAGAGCACAGATACGGAGTATTTT.

Many counts were recorded for this clonotype. V is TRBV28 and J is TRBJ2-5; D is undetermined. Germline CDR1 reads MDHEN; CDR2 reads SYDVKM. The CDR3 has 13 amino acids. V gave up 6 bases and J gave up 2 bases, with 10 bases separating them. The CDR3: CASSLQVQETQYF. In nucleotides, the CDR3 is TGTGCCAGCAGCCTGCAGGTACAAGAGACCCAGTACTTC. The full variable domain, with the rest looked up from reference TRBV28 and TRBJ2-5, is DVKVTQSSRYLVKRTGEKVFLECVQDMDHENMFWYRQDPGLGLRLIYFSYDVKMKEKGDIPEGYSVSREKKERFSLILESASTNQTSMYLCASSLQVQETQYFGPGTRLLVL.

The chain carries TRBV6-1 and TRBJ2-7; 8 nucleotides agree with TRBD2. The germline CDR1 and CDR2 sequences are MNHNS and SASEGT. CDR3 length: 14 residues. V lost 6 bases to trimming and J lost 4 bases; unmatched junction nucleotides: 8. CDR3 bases: TGTGCCAGCAGGGGGGGACTAGGGGAGTACGAGCAGTACTTC. It encodes CASRGGLGEYEQYF.

In the case of this clonotype: A far more abundant clone sits one base away, making this likely a read error. The chain uses TRBV6-1 and TRBJ2-7; 7 bases fit TRBD1. This CDR3 contains 13 residues. The V gene end was trimmed by 6 bases and the J gene end by 12 bases; junction bases not matched to a gene: 14. Germline lookup yields CDR1 MNHNS and CDR2 SASEGT. The CDR3 DNA reads as TGTGCCAGCAGAAGGGGACAGTCCCGAATGACGTACTTC. It yields the protein CASRRGQSRMTYF.

A word on this clonotype: A read error may explain this, as a much larger clone is one base away. V usage is TRBV5-1 and J usage is TRBJ1-4, with no clear D. The CDR3 length is 13 residues. Germline V gene data show CDR1 as SGHRS and CDR2 as YFSETQ. Trimming pared 5 bases from V and 8 bases from J, leaving 13 bases between. The CDR3 region has the DNA TGCGCCAGCAGTCGACTTGGTGAGGAAAAACTGTTTTTT. It yields the protein CASSRLGEEKLFF.

This clonotype has only a few counts. This chain links TRBV20-1 with TRBJ2-7; weak D call: TRBD2 (6 bases). CDR3 length equals 13 residues. Trimming pared 2 bases from V and 1 base from J, leaving 9 bases between. The germline V gene encodes CDR1 DFQATT and CDR2 SNEGSKA (reference sequence). CDR3 sequence: CSARSAGSYEQYF. The CDR3 DNA is TGCAGTGCTAGATCTGCGGGATCCTACGAGCAGTACTTC.

This clonotype came up a few times. V gene TRBV5-1 combines with J gene TRBJ2-3; 9 positions agree with TRBD2. The J segment lost 5 bases and the V segment lost 0 bases, leaving 7 bases of the junction unmatched. The CDR3 length is 16 residues. CDR1 is SGHRS, CDR2 YFSETQ, per germline. The CDR3 is CASSLGASGVGDTQYF. The CDR3 nucleotides are TGCGCCAGCAGCTTGGGAGCTAGCGGGGTGGGAGATACGCAGTATTTT.

This clonotype was observed a handful of times. V is TRBV10-2 and J is TRBJ1-5, with D maybe TRBD1 (5 bases). The CDR3 contains 16 residues. The germline gives CDR1 WSHSY, CDR2 SAAADI. With 8 bases removed from V and 3 bases from J, the gap between germline ends came to 20 bases. Here the CDR3 reads CASARVWGGNNQPQHF. The CDR3 DNA sequence: TGCGCCAGCGCGCGTGTATGGGGGGGGAACAATCAGCCCCAGCATTTT.

This clonotype was seen only a few times. The V call is TRBV5-1, the J call TRBJ2-6; D might be TRBD2 (7 bases). The CDR3 totals 20 residues. The V and J ends lost 5 bases and 0 bases respectively, with 24 bases between them. CDR1 is SGHRS, CDR2 YFSETQ, per germline. The CDR3 sequence: CASSYHTFAGAHSGANVLTF. The DNA of the CDR3 is TGCGCCAGCAGTTACCACACCTTCGCGGGGGCCCACTCTGGGGCCAACGTCCTGACTTTC. The variable domain in full, with the rest retrieved from reference TRBV5-1 and TRBJ2-6, is KAGVTQTPRYLIKTRGQQVTLSCSPISGHRSVSWYQQTPGQGLQFLFEYFSETQRNKGNFPGRFSGRQFSNSRSEMNVSTLELGDSALYLCASSYHTFAGAHSGANVLTFGAGSRLTVL.

In its sample, this clonotype was seen many times. The genes are TRBV27 and TRBJ2-7; no reliable D call. The CDR3 has 16 residues. Germline V gene lookup returns CDR1 MNHEY and CDR2 SMNVEV (reference sequence). V dropped 2 bases and J dropped 6 bases, with 20 bases sitting between them. Here the CDR3 DNA reads TGTGCCAGCAGTTTACTATCAGTGGGCCCTGGGTTCGAGCAGTACTTC. Its protein is CASSLLSVGPGFEQYF.

There are many counts of this clonotype. The chain combines TRBV11-2 with TRBJ2-2; 9 bases line up with TRBD1. The CDR3 spans 15 residues. The germline CDR1 and CDR2 sequences are SGHAT and FQNNGV. V shed 8 bases, J shed 1 base, and the junction held 5 bases outside the gene matches. CDR3 amino acids: CASEEDRGNTGELFF. DNA for the CDR3: TGTGCCAGCGAGGAGGACAGGGGGAACACCGGGGAGCTGTTTTTT.

This clonotype was found many times. CDR3 protein: CASSYSRGGNSPLHF. The CDR3 bases are TGTGCCAGCAGTTACTCGAGGGGCGGTAATTCACCCCTCCACTTT. V usage is TRBV6-5 and J usage is TRBJ1-6, with D perhaps matching TRBD1 (5 bases). V was shortened by 0 bases and J by 6 bases, with 9 bases between the two germline ends. This CDR3 has 15 residues. The germline CDR1 and CDR2 sequences are MNHEY and SVGAGI.